This T cell receptor (beta chain) was found in a study of T cells in Graves' hyperthyroidism and ophthalmopathy (dated by TCRdb to between 2019 and 2020). In terms of the full investigation: Peripheral blood was collected at initial diagnosis, before any treatment. A discovery cohort of about a hundred patients, approximately 45 with Graves' ophthalmopathy and 55 to 60 with stable Graves' hyperthyroidism, was used to find distinguishing TCR V-J signatures. Whether ophthalmopathy could be predicted prospectively was tested in an independent validation cohort made up of 18 hyperthyroidism patients plus 17 patients who later progressed to ophthalmopathy. For training and testing, the 100 or so patients in the discovery cohort were randomly divided in a 7:3 ratio. Thyroid tissue and blood T-cell repertoires from about six Graves' hyperthyroidism patients were also compared in the study. After blood sampling, hyperthyroidism patients were treated with methimazole at a starting dose of 30 mg daily, and ophthalmopathy patients were treated with high-dose intravenous methylprednisolone. TCR Vbeta CDR3 sequencing of 140 or so peripheral blood samples (approximately 44 ophthalmopathy, approximately 80 hyperthyroidism and roughly 17 progressor patients) is reported in the paper.

The TCR beta CDR3 regions were amplified from RNA transcripts. For the first round of RT-PCR on the TCR CDR3, the HTBI primer set was used together with the Qiagen OneStep RT-PCR kit. The libraries were constructed in a second round of multiplex PCR and then size-selected and purified. Libraries were sequenced paired-end with 100 bp reads on an Illumina HiSeq2000. In the original analysis: SOAPnuke was used to process the raw data, removing reads that contained adapters or uncalled bases, had a mean Phred below 15, or lacked an exact match to the constant primer or identifier. High-quality paired reads were merged with COPE v1.2.5, and unique nucleotide sequences were defined as clonotypes. MiTCR v1.1 was used to align clonotypes to the IMGT TRBV, TRBD and TRBJ reference segments. Only V-J combinations with frequency above 0.0001, covering approximately 99% of repertoires, were analysed. The TCS score was defined as F50 (clonal expansion) divided by E x V (chaos), with BLOSUM62-based TCRdist calculated between CDR3 peptides within each V-J. Welch's t-statistics and random forest reduced 514 V-J features to under 15, which were used in a naive Bayes classifier (R e1071). The public reads were reprocessed in TCRdb via fastp at Q25 and MiXCR, keeping in-frame beta chains. Each entry is one CDR3 protein sequence, shown with its most common DNA and genes. The V and J calls shown here were made by TCRdb, not taken from the authors' results. Here the sample has 300,000 to 400,000 distinct CDR3 sequences; 11% to 15% occur a single time. Of the sample, about 22% is held by the ten largest clones.

Study-wide findings and limitations: In validation, the model predicted progression to ophthalmopathy a median of roughly 6.5 months before onset, with approximately 71% sensitivity and just under 75% specificity. Blood samples also contained most of the expanded thyroid clonotypes (frequency above 0.001), which suggests that blood repertoires may reflect thyroid immune responses. No statistical method was used to fix the sample size in advance, and group allocation was not hidden from the investigators. A 13 V-J signature model separated ophthalmopathy from stable hyperthyroidism, with 87.88% sensitivity and 81.08% specificity in cross-validation and 80%/75% in testing.

Stable Graves' hyperthyroidism was defined as the absence of progression to ophthalmopathy over 18 months of follow-up. Hyperthyroidism patients were aged 18 to 65 years and newly diagnosed, with disease duration of less than 2 months. Patients with uncontrolled infections, other autoimmune diseases, pregnancy or lactation were excluded. Diagnoses were established on the basis of clinical symptoms, serum thyroxine and TRAb, thyroid ultrasound, and orbital computed tomography. PBMCs were isolated from 10 ml of fresh peripheral blood by Ficoll-Paque density gradient centrifugation. Total RNA was extracted using Trizol reagent, and RNA quality was assessed on an Agilent 2100 Bioanalyzer. The CDR3 starts with the cysteine, ends with the phenylalanine, and has 13 residues. Only the CDR3 DNA is retained, 39 bases long and in frame from the first base. From V the trimming removes 6 bases and from J it removes 7 bases, while the gene matches leave 3 bases of the junction unaccounted for.

This clonotype was observed many times. Its antigen remains undetermined. Base quality data are lacking; no much larger clone is found one base away. The sequenced sample was blood. The V gene is TRBV12-3 or TRBV12-4 and the J gene is TRBJ2-1; 10 nucleotides in the junction match TRBD2. This sequence originates from a woman aged 25 to 39 with Graves' hyperthyroidism. The sequenced DNA: TGTGCCAGCAGCCCTAGCGGGAGTAATGAGCAGTTCTTC. Its coded protein is CASSPSGSNEQFF.